The entry below gives a single T cell receptor (beta chain) sequence along with its context. The data were obtained in a study of cytomegalovirus exposure and HLA in healthy donors. Overall study: Earlier, some 180 million T cells were analyzed, and some 120 million unique TCR beta sequences were found among them.

V was shortened by 3 bases and J by 3 bases, with 12 bases between the two germline ends. CDR1 and CDR2 (germline): SGHTA, FQGNSA. CDR3 length: 15 amino acids. The primer mix had 60 Vbeta and 13 Jbeta primers. Assay: immunoSEQ multiplex PCR; the TCRdb copy retains only in-frame clones and omits some. The data hold more than 85,000 clones, with 60% to 80% observed a single time. V gene TRBV7-2 combines with J gene TRBJ2-1; no clear D gene. The origin of this receptor is a woman aged 45-65 years in good health and CMV-seropositive. The sequencing sample was made of PBMCs. The CDR3 sequence is CASSFASYIYNEQFF. For the CDR3, the DNA is TGTGCCAGCAGCTTTGCGAGCTATATCTACAATGAGCAGTTCTTC.